The 23 T cell receptor beta chains given below trace back to one sample, sequenced in a study of blood T cell repertoires in COVID-19. This table comes from immunoSEQ multiplex PCR, and its TCRdb copy is limited to in-frame clones, with some not included. The sample shows about 160,000 clones, 75% to 90% of them seen only once. Sample: peripheral blood. The receptors stem from a woman older than 75 with active or convalescent COVID-19.

The V call is TRBV11-2, the J call TRBJ1-2; 7 bases align to TRBD1. CDR3 size: 15 residues. V lost 3 bases and J lost 3; bases outside the gene matches: 7. Germline values: CDR1 SGHAT, CDR2 FQNNGV. CDR3 amino acids: CASSFPRTGYYGYTF. In nucleotides, the CDR3 is TGTGCCAGCAGCTTCCCTAGGACAGGTTACTATGGCTACACCTTC.

V is TRBV10-3 and J is TRBJ1-1; D might be TRBD1 (6 bases). The V gene lost 0 bases and the J gene lost 6 bases, with 14 bases spanning the gap. This CDR3 is built from 15 residues. The V gene's germline CDR1 is ENHRY and CDR2 SYGVKD. In nucleotides, the CDR3 is TGTGCCATCAGTGAGTCGGGGGGGCGACGAGCTGAAGCTTTCTTT. This translates into CAISESGGRRAEAFF.

The rearrangement joins TRBV6-2 or TRBV6-3 to TRBJ2-3; TRBD1 agrees at 8 bases. The CDR3 consists of 15 residues. Per the germline V gene, CDR1 is MNHEY and CDR2 is SVGEGT. The J segment lost 2 bases and the V segment lost 5 bases, leaving 6 bases of the junction unmatched. The CDR3 spells CASSKDRVVTDTQYF. CDR3 coding DNA: TGTGCCAGCAGTAAGGACAGGGTGGTCACAGATACGCAGTATTTT.

The genes are TRBV7-8 and TRBJ1-4, with 7 nucleotides matching TRBD1. The V gene end was trimmed by 5 bases and the J gene end by 7 bases; junction bases not matched to a gene: 10. The CDR3 covers 15 residues. Per germline, CDR1 SGHVS and CDR2 FQNEAQ. The CDR3 here is CASSAYRGFSEKLFF. DNA for the CDR3: TGTGCCAGCAGCGCCTACAGGGGCTTCTCTGAAAAACTGTTTTTT.

The chain couples TRBV24-1 to TRBJ2-5; TRBD2 aligns across 8 bases. The CDR3 runs to 15 residues. Trimming cost V 3 bases and J 5 bases; bases outside gene matches: 7. CDR1 KGHDR and CDR2 SFDVKD come from the germline V gene. The CDR3 nucleotides read TGTGCCACCAGTGATGTCGGGGGGGGGATGGAGACCCAGTACTTC. Encoded protein: CATSDVGGGMETQYF.

This sequence joins TRBV24-1 and TRBJ1-4; D remains unclear. The CDR3 totals 17 residues. V was pared by 0 bases and J by 4 bases, with 14 bases between. The V gene's germline CDR1 is KGHDR and CDR2 SFDVKD. The chain's CDR3 is CATSDLFSTNDNEKLFF. In nucleotides, the CDR3 is TGTGCCACCAGTGATTTGTTCAGTACAAATGATAATGAAAAACTGTTTTTT.

The genes are TRBV7-2 and TRBJ1-5, with D possibly matching TRBD1 (6 bases). Trimming left V 5 bases short and J 4 bases short, with 9 bases between. CDR1 SGHTA and CDR2 FQGNSA come from the germline V gene. The CDR3 consists of 13 residues. CDR3 DNA sequence: TGTGCCAGCAGCGTGGGACAAAATCAGCCCCAGCATTTT. Translating gives CASSVGQNQPQHF.

The V and J genes are TRBV29-1 and TRBJ1-1, with 7 bases that match TRBD1. After removal of 4 bases from V and 5 bases from J, the junction contained 13 bases not matched to a gene. CDR1 and CDR2 from the germline V gene are SQVTM and ANQGSEA. The CDR3 is made up of 15 amino acids. DNA for the CDR3: TGCAGCGTTGCAGCCGGAACAGGGGTTGGGACTGAAGCTTTCTTT. Its translation: CSVAAGTGVGTEAFF.

This chain uses TRBV27 with TRBJ2-7, with 7 bases lining up with TRBD1. The CDR3 runs to 13 residues. Germline loops: CDR1 MNHEY, CDR2 SMNVEV (reference sequence). V dropped 8 bases and J dropped 3; count of bases not matched to a gene: 7. Written as DNA, the CDR3 is TGTGCCAGCCTCCGACAGGGCGGCTACGAGCAGTACTTC. Its translation is CASLRQGGYEQYF.

The table lists this clone with a count of one. The chain carries TRBV7-3 and TRBJ2-1; maybe TRBD2 (6 bases). Germline V gene lookup returns CDR1 SGHTA and CDR2 FQGTGA. This CDR3 is built from 16 residues. V lost 2 bases, J lost 4 bases, and 15 bases lay in between. The CDR3 DNA reads as TGTGCCAGCAGCTTAGAAAGGGACTTAAGGTACAATGAGCAGTTCTTC. This gives the protein CASSLERDLRYNEQFF.

The chain has TRBV5-1 and TRBJ2-1; D gene unclear. The V gene lost 8 bases and the J gene lost 4 bases, with 13 bases spanning the gap. Germline V gives CDR1 SGHRS, CDR2 YFSETQ. The CDR3 has 13 residues. Written as DNA, the CDR3 is TGCGCCAGTCGGATCCTCGGGTACAATGAGCAGTTCTTC. It specifies CASRILGYNEQFF.

The genes are TRBV11-2 and TRBJ2-5; TRBD1 aligns across 7 bases. The CDR3 totals 13 residues. The J segment lost 4 bases and the V segment lost 5 bases, leaving 4 bases of the junction unmatched. Germline CDR1 is SGHAT and CDR2 is FQNNGV. The CDR3 protein is CASSPGGPETQYF. Written as DNA, the CDR3 is TGTGCCAGCAGCCCAGGGGGACCAGAGACCCAGTACTTC. The entire variable domain, with the rest obtained from reference TRBV11-2 and TRBJ2-5, is as follows: EAGVAQSPRYKIIEKRQSVAFWCNPISGHATLYWYQQILGQGPKLLIQFQNNGVVDDSQLPKDRFSAERLKGVDSTLKIQPAKLEDSAVYLCASSPGGPETQYFGPGTRLLVL.

This clone occurred a few times. This sequence joins TRBV5-1 and TRBJ1-6; D is possibly TRBD1 (6 bases). Trimming left V 2 bases short and J 5 bases short, with 8 bases between. The CDR3 runs to 14 residues. The germline CDR1 and CDR2 sequences are SGHRS and YFSETQ. The CDR3 here is CASSFGGNNSPLHF. The DNA of the CDR3 is TGCGCCAGCAGCTTTGGGGGCAATAATTCACCCCTCCACTTT. Full variable domain (remainder filled in from reference TRBV5-1 and TRBJ1-6): KAGVTQTPRYLIKTRGQQVTLSCSPISGHRSVSWYQQTPGQGLQFLFEYFSETQRNKGNFPGRFSGRQFSNSRSEMNVSTLELGDSALYLCASSFGGNNSPLHFGNGTRLTVT.

This rearrangement joins TRBV11-2 to TRBJ1-6; 11 bases match TRBD1. V trimming: 5 bases; J trimming: 7 bases; junction bases outside the gene matches: 4. Germline assignment: CDR1 SGHAT and CDR2 FQNNGV. The CDR3 contains 15 residues. The CDR3 reads CASSGDRGRNSPLHF. The DNA of the CDR3 is TGTGCCAGCAGCGGGGACAGGGGGAGGAATTCACCCCTCCACTTT. Combining the CDR3 with reference TRBV11-2 and TRBJ1-6 gives the whole variable domain EAGVAQSPRYKIIEKRQSVAFWCNPISGHATLYWYQQILGQGPKLLIQFQNNGVVDDSQLPKDRFSAERLKGVDSTLKIQPAKLEDSAVYLCASSGDRGRNSPLHFGNGTRLTVT.

V gene TRBV29-1 combines with J gene TRBJ1-2, with D hard to call. The CDR3 length is 14 residues. The V and J ends lost 2 bases and 8 bases respectively, with 18 bases between them. Germline CDR1 and CDR2: SQVTM and ANQGSEA. Here the CDR3 DNA reads TGCAGCGTTGAACTTGGACCGGGAGGGAGAGGCTACACCTTC. It specifies CSVELGPGGRGYTF.

This chain uses TRBV5-4 with TRBJ2-3; 7 nucleotides match TRBD2. This CDR3 has 15 amino acids. Germline V gene lookup returns CDR1 SGHNT and CDR2 YYREEE (reference sequence). V shed 1 base, J shed 5 bases, and the junction held 7 bases outside the gene matches. CDR3 bases: TGTGCCAGCAGCTTGCCCCAGTCGGGAGGAGATACGCAGTATTTT. It translates to CASSLPQSGGDTQYF.

In its sample, this clone was seen once. The chain carries TRBV19 and TRBJ1-3; D might be TRBD1 (5 bases). Germline V CDR1 and CDR2: LNHDA, SQIVND (reference sequence). The CDR3 loop spans 14 amino acids. The V end lost 6 bases, the J end lost 0 bases, and 9 bases lay between the germline ends. As DNA, the CDR3 is TGTGCCAGTAGCGCAGGGTACTCTGGAAACACCATATATTTT. Translation: CASSAGYSGNTIYF.

The chain has TRBV5-4 and TRBJ1-2; 8 nucleotides match TRBD1. The V segment lost 3 bases and the J segment 7 bases; nucleotides outside the gene matches: 14. The CDR3 covers 16 residues. Per germline, CDR1 SGHNT and CDR2 YYREEE (reference sequence). CDR3 sequence (DNA): TGTGCCAGCAGCTATCGACAGGGGCTGACTGATCGTGGCTACACCTTC. Residues: CASSYRQGLTDRGYTF. The full variable domain, rest sourced from reference TRBV5-4 and TRBJ1-2, is ETGVTQSPTHLIKTRGQQVTLRCSSQSGHNTVSWYQQALGQGPQFIFQYYREEENGRGNFPPRFSGLQFPNYSSELNVNALELDDSALYLCASSYRQGLTDRGYTFGSGTRLTVV.

V is TRBV24-1 and J is TRBJ2-2, with a possible D match to TRBD1 (6 bases). V shed 3 bases and J shed 5 bases, with 12 bases lying between them. CDR3 length: 15 residues. Germline-derived CDR1 and CDR2 are KGHDR and SFDVKD. The CDR3 protein is CATSDRTVDTGELFF. Written as DNA, the CDR3 is TGTGCCACCAGTGATAGGACAGTCGATACCGGGGAGCTGTTTTTT.

This rearrangement joins TRBV6-2 or TRBV6-3 to TRBJ2-5; 7 bases agree with TRBD1. V shed 6 bases and J 3 bases; nucleotides not matched to a gene: 10. Germline assignment: CDR1 MNHEY and CDR2 SVGEGT. CDR3 size: 15 residues. This chain's CDR3 is CASSNPGTAKETQYF. CDR3 DNA: TGTGCCAGCAGCAACCCCGGGACAGCGAAAGAGACCCAGTACTTC.

V gene TRBV6-1 combines with J gene TRBJ1-6; unclear D gene. CDR3 length: 17 residues. From germline, CDR1 is MNHNS and CDR2 SASEGT. V lost 0 bases to trimming and J lost 0 bases, with 9 bases between them. CDR3: CASSEAKASSYNSPLHF. In DNA form, the CDR3 reads TGTGCCAGCAGTGAAGCGAAAGCGAGCTCCTATAATTCACCCCTCCACTTT.

The rearrangement links TRBV5-6 to TRBJ1-1; D is uncertain. The length of the CDR3 is 15 residues. Germline-derived CDR1 and CDR2 are SGHDT and YYEEEE. V was trimmed by 3 bases and J by 4 bases, leaving 16 bases between them. This CDR3 reads CASSWRRPEGTEAFF. The CDR3 DNA follows: TGTGCCAGCAGCTGGAGGCGACCGGAAGGCACTGAAGCTTTCTTT. Together with reference TRBV5-6 and TRBJ1-1, the CDR3 gives the full variable domain: DAGVTQSPTHLIKTRGQQVTLRCSPKSGHDTVSWYQQALGQGPQFIFQYYEEEERQRGNFPDRFSGHQFPNYSSELNVNALLLGDSALYLCASSWRRPEGTEAFFGQGTRLTVV.

The CDR3 spells CASSYLRNTEAFF. The CDR3 DNA is TGTGCCAGCAGTTACCTGCGGAACACTGAAGCTTTCTTT. The genes are TRBV6-5 and TRBJ1-1; D not resolved. This CDR3 spans 13 amino acids. CDR1 and CDR2 from the germline V gene are MNHEY and SVGAGI. The ends were cut back, 2 bases at V and 1 base at J, with 5 bases in the middle.